This entry lists 11 T cell receptor beta chains sequenced from one sample in a study of CD8 T cells in ankylosing spondylitis. TCRdb fed the 5' RACE reads into MiXCR, producing one record per CDR3 protein. In the table there are more than 600,000 distinct CDR3 sequences, over 15% of which are singletons. These TCRs are of unknown antigen specificity. Study findings and constraints: Characteristic, it appeared, of ankylosing spondylitis blood was a TCR beta motif of several highly homologous variants.

Sequenced input: blood, either unsorted or a sorted T cell fraction (not recorded which). Receptor source: a male donor with ankylosing spondylitis.

The V and J genes are TRBV28 and TRBJ1-2, with D maybe TRBD1 (6 bases). Germline values: CDR1 MDHEN, CDR2 SYDVKM. V gave up 5 bases and J gave up 4 bases, with 20 bases separating them. The CDR3 runs 16 residues. The CDR3 DNA reads TGTGCCAGCAGTGCCCACCAGGGGAGTCCTCGCTATGGCTACACCTTC. Amino acid sequence: CASSAHQGSPRYGYTF.

This clonotype was observed a few times. V gene TRBV6-2 or TRBV6-3 combines with J gene TRBJ2-7; 8 positions match TRBD2. Trimming removed 5 bases from V and 5 bases from J; junction bases left unmatched: 11. The CDR3 sequence is 15 residues long. The V gene's germline CDR1 is MNHEY and CDR2 SVGEGT. CDR3 residues: CASSPNLLAGHEQYF. Written as DNA, the CDR3 is TGTGCCAGCAGTCCCAACCTCCTAGCGGGCCACGAGCAGTACTTC.

This chain connects TRBV3-1 to TRBJ1-2; D is ambiguous. Trimming took off 0 bases at V and 7 bases at J, with 6 bases between the two ends. The length of the CDR3 is 12 residues. Germline loops: CDR1 LGHDT, CDR2 YNNKEL (reference sequence). This CDR3 reads CASSQEKGGYTF. The CDR3 DNA reads TGTGCCAGCAGCCAAGAAAAGGGTGGCTACACCTTC.

The chain employs TRBV7-9 and TRBJ1-2; 12 bases map to TRBD1. After removal of 8 bases from V and 6 bases from J, the junction contained 4 bases not matched to a gene. This CDR3 is built from 13 residues. The V gene's germline CDR1 is SEHNR and CDR2 FQNEAQ (reference sequence). CDR3 protein: CASRGQGADGYTF. Here the CDR3 DNA reads TGTGCCAGCCGGGGACAGGGGGCTGATGGCTACACCTTC. Filled out from reference TRBV7-9 and TRBJ1-2, the complete variable domain reads DTGVSQNPRHKITKRGQNVTFRCDPISEHNRLYWYRQTLGQGPEFLTYFQNEAQLEKSRLLSDRFSAERPKGSFSTLEIQRTEQGDSAMYLCASRGQGADGYTFGSGTRLTVV.

The chain uses TRBV12-3 or TRBV12-4 and TRBJ1-6; D not resolved. Trimming took off 6 bases at V and 9 bases at J, with 15 bases between the two ends. The CDR3 consists of 14 residues. CDR3 in amino acids: CASRADTPSSPLHF. DNA of the CDR3: TGTGCCAGCAGGGCAGATACGCCTTCTTCACCCCTCCACTTT.

The CDR3 sequence is CSGQIMNTEAFF. The CDR3 DNA is TGCAGCGGACAGATTATGAACACTGAAGCTTTCTTT. J is TRBJ1-1 and V is TRBV29-1; a possible D gene is TRBD1 (5 bases). This CDR3 is built from 12 residues. Germline CDR1 is SQVTM and CDR2 is ANQGSEA. Deletions cut 7 bases from V and 0 bases from J, with 9 bases between.

This clonotype has more than one count but fewer than ten. This chain uses TRBV11-2 with TRBJ2-1; 10 bases fit TRBD1. Germline V gives CDR1 SGHAT, CDR2 FQNNGV. V lost 1 base to trimming and J lost 9 bases; unmatched junction nucleotides: 6. The CDR3 runs to 15 residues. CDR3 in amino acids: CASSLGTGGSVEQFF. Here the CDR3 DNA reads TGTGCCAGCAGCTTAGGGACAGGGGGTTCAGTTGAGCAGTTCTTC.

The chain has TRBV27 and TRBJ2-3, with a weak D call TRBD2 (5 bases). The germline V and J ends were trimmed by 2 bases and 7 bases, with 16 bases remaining between them. In germline, CDR1 is MNHEY, CDR2 SMNVEV (reference sequence). CDR3 length: 15 amino acids. For the CDR3, the DNA is TGTGCCAGCAGTTTAACCCTTCGGGGTCCTAATACGCAGTATTTT. Translated, it gives CASSLTLRGPNTQYF.

The chain has TRBV11-1 and TRBJ2-7; D could derive from TRBD1 or TRBD2 (6 bases each). Trimming stripped 7 bases from V and 2 bases from J, with 12 bases between. The length of the CDR3 is 13 residues. Per germline, CDR1 SGHAT and CDR2 FQDESV (reference sequence). The CDR3 DNA follows: TGTGCCAGCAACGTTGGGGGGCCCTACGAGCAGTACTTC. This sequence encodes CASNVGGPYEQYF.

The CDR3 sequence is CASSEIGDRDYEQYF. In DNA form, the CDR3 reads TGTGCCAGCAGTGAAATTGGGGACCGAGATTACGAGCAGTACTTC. This chain links TRBV2 with TRBJ2-7; D possibly uses TRBD1 or TRBD2 (5 bases each). V shed 2 bases and J shed 4 bases, with 15 bases lying between them. CDR1 and CDR2 (germline): SNHLY, FYNNEI. The CDR3 totals 15 residues.

In this sample, this clonotype turned up a few times. The chain couples TRBV2 to TRBJ1-1, with 8 bases that match TRBD1. CDR1 and CDR2 from the germline V gene are SNHLY and FYNNEI. This CDR3 spans 16 amino acids. J gave up 5 bases and V 5 bases, and 13 bases lay outside the gene matches. This chain's CDR3 is CASSHETRQGWTEAFF. The CDR3 DNA reads TGTGCCAGCAGTCATGAAACTAGACAGGGGTGGACTGAAGCTTTCTTT.